The rows below give T cell receptor beta chains drawn from one sample of a study of identical twins. TCRdb used MiXCR to reprocess the 5' RACE reads, holding one entry per CDR3 protein. Among about 1.7 million distinct CDR3 sequences listed, about 32% were seen once. The sample was cord blood. Every receptor here comes from a newborn girl in good health. CDR3s include the opening cysteine and the closing phenylalanine or tryptophan. Each record gives: clone size, CDR3 length, D gene, J gene, V gene, CDR3 DNA, CDR3 protein. D genes are given only for firm matches. A clone size is listed for some rows: how often the clone was seen (once, few, many), or a class if it is expanded.

clone_size: few; cdr3_length: 17; d_call: NA; j_call: TRBJ1-1; v_call: TRBV18; cdr3_nt: TGTGCCAGCTCACCACTCGCAGGTGCCATGACGGACACTGAAGCTTTCTTT; cdr3_aa: CASSPLAGAMTDTEAFF
clone_size: NA; cdr3_length: 14; d_call: NA; j_call: TRBJ2-3; v_call: TRBV15; cdr3_nt: TGTGCTACCAGCACCGGGACCCGCACAGATACGCAGTATTTT; cdr3_aa: CATSTGTRTDTQYF
clone_size: NA; cdr3_length: 16; d_call: NA; j_call: TRBJ2-1; v_call: TRBV20-1; cdr3_nt: TGCAGTGCTAGAGATCTTGGTGGAGCGAGTTACAATGAGCAGTTCTTC; cdr3_aa: CSARDLGGASYNEQFF
clone_size: few; cdr3_length: 13; d_call: TRBD1; j_call: TRBJ2-7; v_call: TRBV28; cdr3_nt: TGTGCCAGCAGTCGACAGGGTTCCGGCGAGCAGTACTTC; cdr3_aa: CASSRQGSGEQYF
clone_size: NA; cdr3_length: 15; d_call: TRBD1; j_call: TRBJ1-1; v_call: TRBV4-2; cdr3_nt: TGTGCCAGCAGCCAGGCCGGACAGGGTTGGACTGAAGCTTTCTTT; cdr3_aa: CASSQAGQGWTEAFF
clone_size: NA; cdr3_length: 13; d_call: NA; j_call: TRBJ1-2; v_call: TRBV12-3/TRBV12-4; cdr3_nt: TGTGCCAGCAGTTTGGCAGCTCTCTATGGCTACACCTTC; cdr3_aa: CASSLAALYGYTF
clone_size: many; cdr3_length: 13; d_call: TRBD2; j_call: TRBJ2-3; v_call: TRBV25-1; cdr3_nt: TGTGCCAGCGGGACGGGAGGAACAGATACGCAGTATTTT; cdr3_aa: CASGTGGTDTQYF
clone_size: many; cdr3_length: 13; d_call: TRBD1; j_call: TRBJ2-4; v_call: TRBV6-2/TRBV6-3; cdr3_nt: TGTGCCAGCAGTTACTCTGACAGGGCCATTCAGTACTTC; cdr3_aa: CASSYSDRAIQYF
clone_size: NA; cdr3_length: 18; d_call: NA; j_call: TRBJ1-1; v_call: TRBV7-9; cdr3_nt: TGTGCCAGCAGCCGAACAAGCCTTAAACAGCTCATGAACACTGAAGCTTTCTTT; cdr3_aa: CASSRTSLKQLMNTEAFF
clone_size: few; cdr3_length: 15; d_call: NA; j_call: TRBJ2-7; v_call: TRBV15; cdr3_nt: TGTGCCACCAGCAGATTCGAACAGGGTTTCTACGAGCAGTACTTC; cdr3_aa: CATSRFEQGFYEQYF
clone_size: many; cdr3_length: 16; d_call: NA; j_call: TRBJ2-1; v_call: TRBV9; cdr3_nt: TGTGCCAGCAGCGTAGCCGCTAGCGCGGTTTACAATGAGCAGTTCTTC; cdr3_aa: CASSVAASAVYNEQFF
clone_size: many; cdr3_length: 15; d_call: TRBD2; j_call: TRBJ2-1; v_call: TRBV28; cdr3_nt: TGTGCCAGCAGTCCTACCGGGACTAGCTTCAATGAGCAGTTCTTC; cdr3_aa: CASSPTGTSFNEQFF